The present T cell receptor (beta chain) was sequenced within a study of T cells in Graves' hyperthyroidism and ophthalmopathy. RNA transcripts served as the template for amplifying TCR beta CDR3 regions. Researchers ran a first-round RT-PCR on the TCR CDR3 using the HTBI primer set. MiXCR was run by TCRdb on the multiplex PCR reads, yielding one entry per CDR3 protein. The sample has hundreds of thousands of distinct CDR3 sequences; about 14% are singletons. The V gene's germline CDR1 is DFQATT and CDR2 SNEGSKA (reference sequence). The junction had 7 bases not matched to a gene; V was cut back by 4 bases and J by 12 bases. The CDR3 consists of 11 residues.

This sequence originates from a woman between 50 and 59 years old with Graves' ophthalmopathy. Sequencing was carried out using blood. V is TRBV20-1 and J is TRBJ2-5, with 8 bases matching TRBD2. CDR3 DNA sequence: TGCAGTGCTAAGACTAGCGCCCGGGAGTACTTC. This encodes CSAKTSAREYF.